The 21 T cell receptor beta chains below all came from one sample that was sequenced in a study of T cells after yellow fever vaccination. TCRdb called the 5' RACE reads again in MiXCR, with one record for every CDR3 protein. Here the sample spans thousands of distinct CDR3 sequences, about 6% being singletons. Sequencing was performed on PBMCs, either bulk or a sorted T-cell subset (CD4+, CD8+, memory, or dextramer-sorted; not recorded which), taken around 15 days after the first yellow fever vaccination. The receptors come from a man younger than 30 who received the YFV17D yellow fever vaccine.

This clonotype was picked up many times. This chain joins TRBV5-1 and TRBJ2-7, with 8 bases fitting TRBD1. The V gene's germline CDR1 is SGHRS and CDR2 YFSETQ. Trimming took 0 bases from V and 9 from J; bases not matched to a gene: 8. The CDR3 runs 14 residues. The CDR3 nucleotides are TGCGCCAGCAGCTTGGCCGGACAGGGCTCGAGGCAGTACTTC. It codes for CASSLAGQGSRQYF.

Note on this clonotype: Possible read error: a much larger clone is one base away. The rearrangement links TRBV28 to TRBJ2-5, with a possible D match to TRBD2 (5 bases). V was shortened by 5 bases and J by 2 bases, with 15 bases between the two germline ends. Germline CDR1 is MDHEN and CDR2 is SYDVKM. The CDR3 length is 15 residues. CDR3 protein: CASSQGGSLQETQYF. In nucleotides, the CDR3 is TGTGCCAGCAGTCAAGGTGGGAGCTTACAAGAGACCCAGTACTTC.

This clonotype was picked up many times. The genes are TRBV25-1 and TRBJ2-5; perhaps TRBD2 as D (5 bases). V was shortened by 1 base and J by 3 bases, with 18 bases between the two germline ends. The CDR3 loop spans 17 amino acids. From germline, CDR1 is MGHDK and CDR2 SYGVNS. The CDR3 DNA sequence: TGTGCCAGCAGTGAATTTCGAAAGAAGAGGGCGGAAGAGACCCAGTACTTC. Amino acid sequence: CASSEFRKKRAEETQYF.

This clonotype has a count of ten or more. The V call is TRBV20-1, the J call TRBJ2-7; D is unclear. Looked up from germline, CDR1 is DFQATT and CDR2 is SNEGSKA (reference sequence). Trimming shortened V by 6 bases and J by 0 bases, and 12 bases separated the two germline ends. This CDR3 comprises 13 residues. Here the CDR3 DNA reads TGCAGTGCCCCTCGCAGTCACTCCTACGAGCAGTACTTC. Translation: CSAPRSHSYEQYF.

This clonotype showed up many times. The gene calls are TRBV7-9 and TRBJ1-1; the D is unclear. The V and J ends lost 9 bases and 10 bases respectively, with 9 bases between them. Germline V gives CDR1 SEHNR, CDR2 FQNEAQ (reference sequence). The length of the CDR3 is 9 residues. Here the CDR3 reads CASGSGAFF. Written as DNA, the CDR3 is TGTGCCAGTGGGTCGGGAGCTTTCTTT.

This clonotype has ten or more counts. The CDR3 DNA sequence: TGTGCCAGCAGTCCAGCTCCCTTCTCCTACGAGCAGTACTTC. It is translated as CASSPAPFSYEQYF. The V call is TRBV6-4, the J call TRBJ2-7; unclear D gene. This CDR3 is 14 amino acids long. Trimming left V 5 bases short and J 0 bases short, with 11 bases between. The germline V gene has CDR1 MRHNA and CDR2 SNTAGT.

This clonotype appeared many times. This chain connects TRBV5-4 to TRBJ2-4; the D is unclear. Germline loops: CDR1 SGHNT, CDR2 YYREEE (reference sequence). The germline V and J ends were trimmed by 0 bases and 1 base, with 8 bases remaining between them. This CDR3 has 15 residues. The CDR3 sequence: CASSLDVRAKNIQYF. The CDR3 DNA reads TGTGCCAGCAGCTTGGATGTGAGGGCCAAAAACATTCAGTACTTC.

Many counts were recorded for this clonotype. The V gene is TRBV27, the J gene TRBJ2-3; D ambiguous. This CDR3 contains 12 residues. Germline assignment: CDR1 MNHEY and CDR2 SMNVEV (reference sequence). The V end lost 5 bases, the J end lost 0 bases, and 3 bases lay between the germline ends. This CDR3 reads CASSLSTDTQYF. DNA of the CDR3: TGTGCCAGCAGTCTTAGCACAGATACGCAGTATTTT.

In its sample, this clonotype was seen many times. The CDR3 DNA is TGTGCCAGCAGCGTAGGAGGGGGACCGACCTACGAGCAGTACTTC. This sequence encodes CASSVGGGPTYEQYF. V usage is TRBV9 and J usage is TRBJ2-7; weak D call: TRBD1 (6 bases). This CDR3 has 15 amino acids. Germline CDR1 is SGDLS and CDR2 is YYNGEE. V shed 0 bases and J shed 2 bases, with 12 bases lying between them.

This clonotype appeared many times. The chain joins TRBV12-3 or TRBV12-4 to TRBJ1-6; the D gene is possibly TRBD1 (5 bases). The CDR3 runs 14 residues. Trimming removed 6 bases at V and 6 bases at J, with 12 bases between. CDR3 protein: CASSPTATNSPLHF. CDR3 DNA sequence: TGTGCCAGCAGCCCGACAGCCACTAATTCACCCCTCCACTTT.

This clonotype was counted many times. The V call is TRBV7-9, the J call TRBJ2-3, with unresolved D. V was trimmed by 1 base and J by 0 bases, leaving 14 bases between them. Germline V gene data show CDR1 as SEHNR and CDR2 as FQNEAQ (reference sequence). The CDR3 contains 17 residues. As DNA, the CDR3 is TGTGCCAGCAGCTTAGACAGAACCCTCCTTAGCACAGATACGCAGTATTTT. Protein: CASSLDRTLLSTDTQYF.

The sample holds many counts of this clonotype. The J gene is TRBJ1-3, the V gene TRBV27; D gene uncertain. V lost 5 bases and J 0 bases, leaving 11 bases between the germline ends. From germline, CDR1 is MNHEY and CDR2 SMNVEV (reference sequence). CDR3 size: 15 residues. CDR3 nucleotide sequence: TGTGCCAGCAGTGTGACCGGGTTCTCTGGAAACACCATATATTTT. Amino acid sequence: CASSVTGFSGNTIYF.

At least ten counts were recorded for this clonotype. This sequence joins TRBV10-3 and TRBJ1-1; D remains ambiguous. The CDR3 spans 13 residues. Germline CDR1 ENHRY, CDR2 SYGVKD. V gave up 8 bases and J gave up 1 base, with 11 bases separating them. This chain's CDR3 is CAIEKDENTEAFF. The CDR3, as DNA: TGTGCCATCGAGAAAGATGAGAACACTGAAGCTTTCTTT.

This clonotype was seen ten or more times. J is TRBJ2-3 and V is TRBV18; 9 bases fit TRBD1. The V and J ends lost 5 bases and 0 bases, in that order; junction bases with no gene match: 6. CDR3 length: 16 amino acids. Germline V lookup: CDR1 KGHSH, CDR2 LQKENI. CDR3 loop: CASSAQGADSTDTQYF. DNA for the CDR3: TGTGCCAGCTCAGCACAGGGGGCGGATAGCACAGATACGCAGTATTTT. The full variable domain, completed using reference TRBV18 and TRBJ2-3, is NAGVMQNPRHLVRRRGQEARLRCSPMKGHSHVYWYRQLPEEGLKFMVYLQKENIIDESGMPKERFSAEFPKEGPSILRIQQVVRGDSAAYFCASSAQGADSTDTQYFGPGTRLTVL.

This clonotype was seen ten or more times. V and J are TRBV6-5 and TRBJ2-7; D might be TRBD1 or TRBD2, each matching 6 bases. Per the germline V gene, CDR1 is MNHEY and CDR2 is SVGAGI. This CDR3 spans 14 amino acids. V lost 4 bases to trimming and J lost 6 bases, with 16 bases between them. CDR3 region: CASSFYWGAGEQYV. CDR3 nucleotide sequence: TGTGCCAGCAGTTTTTACTGGGGGGCCGGCGAGCAGTACGTC.

This clonotype occurred many times. The chain combines TRBV5-4 with TRBJ2-1; D remains ambiguous. The CDR3 extends over 14 amino acids. CDR1 and CDR2 from the germline V gene are SGHNT and YYREEE (reference sequence). Trimming took off 3 bases at V and 4 bases at J, with 11 bases between the two ends. For the CDR3, the DNA is TGTGCCAGCAGCTCATCCAAACAATACAATGAGCAGTTCTTC. The encoded protein is CASSSSKQYNEQFF.

This clonotype was found many times. The CDR3 DNA sequence: TGTGCCACCAGCAGAGCCCGGGACAGGATAAGAGGAGGGGAGACCCAGTACTTC. Amino acid sequence: CATSRARDRIRGGETQYF. The gene calls are TRBV15 and TRBJ2-5; TRBD1 agrees at 8 bases. The CDR3 sequence is 18 residues long. Trimming at V came to 1 base and at J to 5 bases, leaving 15 bases not matched to a gene. The germline CDR1 and CDR2 sequences are LNHNV and YYDKDF (reference sequence).

This clonotype has ten or more counts. The chain couples TRBV15 to TRBJ2-2; no firm D call. The CDR3 has 14 amino acids. Trimming pared 1 base from V and 8 bases from J, leaving 11 bases between. Looked up from germline, CDR1 is LNHNV and CDR2 is YYDKDF (reference sequence). The CDR3 here is CATSRVQPPGELFF. CDR3 in DNA: TGTGCCACCAGCAGAGTACAGCCTCCAGGGGAGCTGTTTTTT. Drawing the rest from reference TRBV15 and TRBJ2-2, the complete variable domain is DAMVIQNPRYQVTQFGKPVTLSCSQTLNHNVMYWYQQKSSQAPKLLFHYYDKDFNNEADTPDNFQSRRPNTSFCFLDIRSPGLGDTAMYLCATSRVQPPGELFFGEGSRLTVL.

At least ten counts were recorded for this clonotype. The J gene is TRBJ2-3, the V gene TRBV7-6; maybe TRBD2 (6 bases). V gave up 2 bases and J gave up 0 bases, with 12 bases separating them. The germline V gene encodes CDR1 SGHVS and CDR2 FNYEAQ. This CDR3 comprises 16 residues. CDR3 DNA sequence: TGTGCCAGCAGCTTATTTGCGGGGATTAGCACAGATACGCAGTATTTT. It yields the protein CASSLFAGISTDTQYF.

This clonotype was counted ten times or more. V usage is TRBV2 and J usage is TRBJ1-5; D gene uncertain. This CDR3 is built from 12 residues. The germline V and J ends were trimmed by 7 bases and 1 base, with 5 bases remaining between them. The germline V gene encodes CDR1 SNHLY and CDR2 FYNNEI. CDR3 coding DNA: TGTGCCAGCACTGACAGCAATCAGCCCCAGCATTTT. Translated: CASTDSNQPQHF. The entire variable domain, with the rest obtained from reference TRBV2 and TRBJ1-5, is as follows: EPEVTQTPSHQVTQMGQEVILRCVPISNHLYFYWYRQILGQKVEFLVSFYNNEISEKSEIFDDQFSVERPDGSNFTLKIRSTKLEDSAMYFCASTDSNQPQHFGDGTRLSIL.

This clonotype was counted many times. V is TRBV4-2 and J is TRBJ1-6; 9 bases map to TRBD1. CDR3 length: 18 amino acids. CDR1 is LGHNA, CDR2 YNFKEQ, per germline. J was trimmed by 10 bases and V by 0 bases; bases with no gene match: 13. CDR3 loop: CASSQDPQPTGGGSPLHF. The CDR3 DNA reads TGTGCCAGCAGCCAAGATCCCCAACCGACAGGGGGAGGCTCACCCCTCCACTTT.